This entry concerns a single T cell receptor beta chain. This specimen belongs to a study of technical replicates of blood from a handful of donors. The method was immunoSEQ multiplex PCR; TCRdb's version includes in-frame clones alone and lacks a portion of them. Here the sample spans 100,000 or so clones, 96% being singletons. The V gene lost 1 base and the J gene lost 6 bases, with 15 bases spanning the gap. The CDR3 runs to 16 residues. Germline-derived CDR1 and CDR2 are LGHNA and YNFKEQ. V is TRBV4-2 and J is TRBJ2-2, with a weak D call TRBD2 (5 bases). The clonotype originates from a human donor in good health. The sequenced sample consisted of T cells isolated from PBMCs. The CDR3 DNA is TGTGCCAGCAGCCAAGCACTAACTAGTTCCTCCGGGGAGCTGTTTTTT. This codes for CASSQALTSSSGELFF.